This T cell receptor beta chain is drawn from a study of beta chain features in type 1 diabetes. Expressed TCRB transcripts were sequenced after all isolated RNA was converted to cDNA. Measured with immunoSEQ multiplex PCR; TCRdb has only the in-frame clones, and not every one. This sample carries a few hundred thousand clones, approximately 15% of them seen once, and the ten largest clones take about 0.034%. V lost 6 bases to trimming and J lost 0 bases; unmatched junction nucleotides: 1. Germline V gene sequence: CDR1 SGHNT, CDR2 YENEEA. CDR3 length: 15 amino acids. In its sample, this clone was seen a few times.

This TCR came from a man in his thirties or forties in good health. The sample consisted of naive CD4+ T cells from blood. The chain uses TRBV11-3 and TRBJ2-1; 11 bases map to TRBD2. CDR3 coding DNA: TGTGCCAGCAGTACTAGCGGGAGCTCCTACAATGAGCAGTTCTTC. It encodes CASSTSGSSYNEQFF.